The 29 T cell receptor beta chains in this list originate from one sample, sequenced in a study of blood T cell repertoires in COVID-19. The table came from immunoSEQ multiplex PCR; TCRdb's copy has only in-frame clones and leaves some out. Of 200,000 to 250,000 clones in the sample, roughly 84% were seen once. Sequenced material: peripheral blood. These receptors came from a man aged 35-49 years with acute or convalescent COVID-19.

The chain recombines TRBV28 with TRBJ1-6, with TRBD1 matching 11 bases. This CDR3 region has 16 residues. The ends lost 4 bases at V and 2 bases at J; junction bases unmatched: 1. Germline V CDR1 and CDR2: MDHEN, SYDVKM. In nucleotides, the CDR3 is TGTGCCAGCAGTTGGACAGGGGGCCCCTATAATTCACCCCTCCACTTT. This sequence encodes CASSWTGGPYNSPLHF.

The J gene is TRBJ2-7, the V gene TRBV11-3; D gene unclear. The V end was cut by 1 base, the J end by 3 bases, with 7 bases between. The CDR3 has 13 residues. Germline CDR1 is SGHNT and CDR2 is YENEEA. The chain's CDR3 is CASSLGRLYEQYF. In DNA form, the CDR3 reads TGTGCCAGCAGCTTAGGTCGACTCTACGAGCAGTACTTC.

The V and J genes are TRBV5-1 and TRBJ1-2, with D maybe TRBD1 (6 bases). CDR3 size: 13 residues. From germline, CDR1 is SGHRS and CDR2 YFSETQ. Trimming took 5 bases from V and 2 from J, leaving 10 bases between them. In DNA form, the CDR3 reads TGCGCCAGCAGGGACAGCCTAAACTATGGCTACACCTTC. Translated, it gives CASRDSLNYGYTF.

The chain uses TRBV30 and TRBJ2-2, with D perhaps matching TRBD1 (5 bases). Germline values: CDR1 GTSNPN, CDR2 SVGIG (reference sequence). Trimming left V 4 bases short and J 1 base short, with 10 bases between. The CDR3 length is 14 residues. The CDR3 DNA sequence: TGTGCCTGGAAGGTGACAGTGAACACCGGGGAGCTGTTTTTT. It translates to CAWKVTVNTGELFF.

DNA for the CDR3: TGTGCCAGCAGCTTGGGTGGGGCCGACTCCTACAATGAGCAGTTCTTC. Translated, it gives CASSLGGADSYNEQFF. The chain links TRBV5-4 to TRBJ2-1, with a possible D match to TRBD1 (5 bases). Germline CDR1 reads SGHNT; CDR2 reads YYREEE (reference sequence). CDR3 length: 16 amino acids. V was shortened by 0 bases and J by 0 bases, with 10 bases between the two germline ends.

The chain has TRBV27 and TRBJ2-1; a weak D match, TRBD2 (6 bases). The CDR3 has 17 amino acids. The V gene's germline CDR1 is MNHEY and CDR2 SMNVEV (reference sequence). Trimming cost V 0 bases and J 0 bases, with 12 bases left between them. This chain's CDR3 is CASSLSSGDSSYNEQFF. DNA for the CDR3: TGTGCCAGCAGTTTATCTAGCGGCGATAGCTCCTACAATGAGCAGTTCTTC.

This chain connects TRBV6-6 to TRBJ1-4, with 8 bases aligning to TRBD1. Unmatched junction bases numbered 0, after V lost 2 bases and J lost 4 bases. Germline CDR1 is MNHNY and CDR2 is SVGAGI (reference sequence). The length of the CDR3 is 14 residues. The CDR3: CASSYDRGNEKLFF. The CDR3 nucleotides read TGTGCCAGCAGTTACGACAGGGGTAATGAAAAACTGTTTTTT.

This clone was recorded only once. The CDR3 bases are TGTGCCAGCAGTGGGACAGGGGAGTGGGCTGAAGCTTTCTTT. It specifies CASSGTGEWAEAFF. The V call is TRBV2, the J call TRBJ1-1, with 9 bases identical to TRBD1. The CDR3 has 14 amino acids. V gave up 4 bases and J gave up 6 bases; unmatched junction bases: 6. CDR1 and CDR2 (germline): SNHLY, FYNNEI.

V is TRBV30 and J is TRBJ2-2; 9 bases are a match to TRBD2. The CDR3 runs to 15 residues. V lost 3 bases to trimming and J lost 6 bases; unmatched junction nucleotides: 8. CDR1 is GTSNPN, CDR2 SVGIG, per germline (reference sequence). The DNA for the CDR3 is TGTGCCTGGAGGGCCGGGACTAGCATGGCCGGGGAGCTGTTTTTT. It specifies CAWRAGTSMAGELFF.

The chain has TRBV7-9 and TRBJ2-7; D perhaps matches TRBD1 (5 bases). CDR1 is SEHNR, CDR2 FQNEAQ, per germline (reference sequence). The CDR3 has 15 amino acids. V lost 6 bases and J lost 4, with 19 bases in between. The CDR3 loop reads CASSSDRRNPYEQYF. The CDR3 DNA reads as TGTGCCAGCAGTTCCGACAGAAGAAACCCGTACGAGCAGTACTTC.

The genes are TRBV7-8 and TRBJ1-2; TRBD1 is a possible D gene (5 bases). V was shortened by 11 bases and J by 5 bases, with 12 bases between the two germline ends. Germline CDR1 reads SGHVS; CDR2 reads FQNEAQ. This CDR3 comprises 11 residues. CDR3 DNA: TGTGCCGCCCGGGGGGGGTATGGCTACACCTTC. Residues: CAARGGYGYTF.

This clone was recorded a few times. The CDR3 coding sequence is TGTGCCAGCAGTTTAAGAGATGGCTACACCTTC. Translation: CASSLRDGYTF. The J gene is TRBJ1-2, the V gene TRBV28; D gene uncertain. Trimming removed 2 bases at V and 6 bases at J, with 4 bases between. This CDR3 region has 11 residues. Germline V lookup: CDR1 MDHEN, CDR2 SYDVKM.

The chain has TRBV27 and TRBJ1-1; D is uncertain. CDR3 length: 13 residues. Trimming stripped 3 bases from V and 1 base from J, with 6 bases between. The germline gives CDR1 MNHEY, CDR2 SMNVEV (reference sequence). DNA of the CDR3: TGTGCCAGCAGTTTTACGGGGAACACTGAAGCTTTCTTT. Translated, it gives CASSFTGNTEAFF.

V usage is TRBV19 and J usage is TRBJ1-2; D uncertain. The CDR3 length is 14 residues. CDR1 is LNHDA, CDR2 SQIVND, per germline (reference sequence). Trimming stripped 3 bases from V and 7 bases from J, with 15 bases between. CDR3 nucleotide sequence: TGTGCCAGTAGTATCATCCCCAGGTCCGCTGGCTACACCTTC. The encoded protein is CASSIIPRSAGYTF.

The chain combines TRBV6-6 with TRBJ2-7; D might be TRBD1 (6 bases). V gave up 4 bases and J gave up 2 bases, with 18 bases separating them. Germline CDR1 MNHNY, CDR2 SVGAGI (reference sequence). CDR3 length: 16 residues. CDR3: CASSFPVDRSTYEQYF. The CDR3 coding sequence is TGTGCCAGCAGTTTCCCGGTCGACAGGTCTACCTACGAGCAGTACTTC.

The chain is built from TRBV3-1 (or the pseudogene TRBV3-2) and TRBJ1-1, with a possible D match to TRBD1 (5 bases). V was trimmed by 3 bases and J by 5 bases, leaving 13 bases between them. The CDR3 is made up of 14 amino acids. Per the germline V gene, CDR1 is LGHDT and CDR2 is YNNKEL (reference sequence). CDR3: CASSQNGGSTEAFF. CDR3 coding DNA: TGTGCCAGCAGCCAGAATGGGGGGAGTACTGAAGCTTTCTTT.

The CDR3 region has the DNA TGCGCCAGCAGCCGGGGGGCGAACCAAGAGACCCAGTACTTC. It codes for CASSRGANQETQYF. The V gene is TRBV5-1, the J gene TRBJ2-5; D perhaps matches TRBD2 (7 bases). V was cut by 4 bases and J by 0 bases, with 10 bases left in between. Looked up from germline, CDR1 is SGHRS and CDR2 is YFSETQ. The length of the CDR3 is 14 residues.

The CDR3 spells CASLGTVNTGELFF. CDR3 in DNA: TGCGCCAGCCTCGGGACAGTGAACACCGGGGAGCTGTTTTTT. The chain joins TRBV5-1 to TRBJ2-2, with 7 bases lining up with TRBD1. V lost 7 bases, J lost 1 base, and 4 bases stayed unmatched. The CDR3 sequence is 14 residues long. Per germline, CDR1 SGHRS and CDR2 YFSETQ.

The DNA of the CDR3 is TGTGCCTGGAGTCCAACGCTAGCGGGGGCTTACAATGAGCAGTTCTTC. Translation gives CAWSPTLAGAYNEQFF. V usage is TRBV30 and J usage is TRBJ2-1; the match to TRBD2 covers 10 bases. The ends lost 2 bases at V and 4 bases at J; junction bases unmatched: 8. Germline V gene lookup returns CDR1 GTSNPN and CDR2 SVGIG (reference sequence). The CDR3 runs 16 residues.

The CDR3 is CASSLRGSTQADNEQFF. In DNA, the CDR3 is TGTGCCAGCAGCTTAAGGGGATCGACACAGGCGGACAATGAGCAGTTCTTC. This chain joins TRBV11-2 and TRBJ2-1, with D perhaps matching TRBD1 (5 bases). This CDR3 has 17 residues. V dropped 2 bases and J dropped 5 bases, with 19 bases sitting between them. Germline V gene data show CDR1 as SGHAT and CDR2 as FQNNGV. Looking up the rest from reference TRBV11-2 and TRBJ2-1 gives the full variable domain: EAGVAQSPRYKIIEKRQSVAFWCNPISGHATLYWYQQILGQGPKLLIQFQNNGVVDDSQLPKDRFSAERLKGVDSTLKIQPAKLEDSAVYLCASSLRGSTQADNEQFFGPGTRLTVL.

This clone was seen once. The V call is TRBV7-8, the J call TRBJ1-2; a weak D match, TRBD1 (5 bases). Germline CDR1 reads SGHVS; CDR2 reads FQNEAQ. This CDR3 comprises 13 residues. V was pared by 2 bases and J by 7 bases, with 11 bases between. CDR3 region: CASSLTQGSGYTF. CDR3 nucleotides: TGTGCCAGCAGCTTAACTCAGGGAAGTGGCTACACCTTC.

The genes are TRBV5-1 and TRBJ2-7; 8 bases align to TRBD2. Germline CDR1 reads SGHRS; CDR2 reads YFSETQ. The CDR3 has 15 residues. Trimming at V came to 4 bases and at J to 1 base, leaving 7 bases not matched to a gene. The CDR3 DNA sequence: TGCGCCAGCAGCCCGGCGGGGGGCGCATCCTACGAGCAGTACTTC. It encodes CASSPAGGASYEQYF.

This clone came up a few times. The junction departs from germline at one end; a sequencing error may be responsible. This chain links TRBV4-2 with TRBJ2-7, with 7 bases matching TRBD2. CDR1 is LGHNA and CDR2 is YNFKEQ in the germline V gene. This CDR3 has 15 residues. DNA of the CDR3: TGTGCCAGCAGCAAAGAGGTTACTAGCGAGCGCGAGCAGTACTTC. Protein sequence: CASSKEVTSEREQYF.

This clone was seen a single time. V is TRBV10-2 and J is TRBJ1-5; 10 bases fit TRBD1. The length of the CDR3 is 17 residues. Germline assignment: CDR1 WSHSY and CDR2 SAAADI. J was trimmed by 2 bases and V by 4 bases; bases with no gene match: 8. The CDR3 loop is CASSAGTGVVGNQPQHF. As DNA, the CDR3 is TGCGCCAGCAGTGCCGGGACAGGGGTAGTGGGCAATCAGCCCCAGCATTTT.

V is TRBV19 and J is TRBJ1-2; 8 bases align to TRBD1. This CDR3 comprises 16 residues. Germline V gives CDR1 LNHDA, CDR2 SQIVND (reference sequence). With 3 bases clipped from V and 4 bases from J, the junction kept 10 bases outside the gene matches. CDR3 region: CASSITSGGKGYGYTF. The CDR3 DNA follows: TGTGCCAGTAGTATTACTTCAGGGGGCAAGGGCTATGGCTACACCTTC.

This chain connects TRBV19 to TRBJ1-1; TRBD1 is a possible D gene (6 bases). Trimming shortened V by 8 bases and J by 4 bases, and 20 bases separated the two germline ends. Germline V gene sequence: CDR1 LNHDA, CDR2 SQIVND (reference sequence). The CDR3 totals 15 residues. CDR3 DNA: TGTGCCAGTTATAGTAGAAACAGGGTCACCACTGAAGCTTTCTTT. Translated: CASYSRNRVTTEAFF.

This chain links TRBV11-3 with TRBJ1-5; D unclear. This CDR3 spans 20 amino acids. Trimming took 1 base from V and 0 from J, leaving 22 bases between them. Germline values: CDR1 SGHNT, CDR2 YENEEA. CDR3 bases: TGTGCCAGCAGCTTAGGACATGCGCCTTTTTTTATTTATAGCAATCAGCCCCAGCATTTT. Protein product: CASSLGHAPFFIYSNQPQHF.

The chain has TRBV5-1 and TRBJ1-1; 7 nucleotides agree with TRBD1. CDR1 and CDR2 from the germline V gene are SGHRS and YFSETQ. J lost 4 bases, V lost 4 bases, and 7 bases had no gene match. The CDR3 sequence is 14 residues long. The CDR3 reads CASSNQGDGTEAFF. The DNA for the CDR3 is TGCGCCAGCAGCAACCAGGGGGACGGCACTGAAGCTTTCTTT.

This sequence joins TRBV28 and TRBJ2-7; 7 positions match TRBD2. V lost 3 bases to trimming and J lost 2 bases; unmatched junction nucleotides: 13. The CDR3 extends over 17 amino acids. From germline, CDR1 is MDHEN and CDR2 SYDVKM. The CDR3 spells CASSFPRGGGGTYEQYF. The DNA for the CDR3 is TGTGCCAGCAGTTTTCCCCGCGGTGGGGGGGGGACCTACGAGCAGTACTTC.